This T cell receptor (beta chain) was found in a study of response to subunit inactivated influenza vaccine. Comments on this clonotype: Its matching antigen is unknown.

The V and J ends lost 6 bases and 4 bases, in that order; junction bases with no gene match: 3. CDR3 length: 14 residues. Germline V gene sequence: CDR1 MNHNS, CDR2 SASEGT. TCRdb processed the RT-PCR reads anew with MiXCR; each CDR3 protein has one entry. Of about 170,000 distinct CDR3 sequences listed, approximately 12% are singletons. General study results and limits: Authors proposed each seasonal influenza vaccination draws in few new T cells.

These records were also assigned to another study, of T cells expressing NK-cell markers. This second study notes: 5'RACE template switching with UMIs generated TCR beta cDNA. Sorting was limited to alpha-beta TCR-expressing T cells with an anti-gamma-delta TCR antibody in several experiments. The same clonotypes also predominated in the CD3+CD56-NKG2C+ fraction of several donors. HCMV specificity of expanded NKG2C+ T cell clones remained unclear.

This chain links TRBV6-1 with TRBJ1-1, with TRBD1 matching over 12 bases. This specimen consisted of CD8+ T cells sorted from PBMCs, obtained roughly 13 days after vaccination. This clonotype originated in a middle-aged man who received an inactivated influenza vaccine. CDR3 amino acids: CASSWDRGPTEAFF. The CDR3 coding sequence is TGTGCCAGCAGCTGGGACAGGGGGCCCACTGAAGCTTTCTTT.